This T cell receptor beta chain derives from a study of blood T cells in healthy people across ages. Study-level results: The donors' CMV status was not determined, possibly confounding changes in expanded clonotypes. PBMCs that were unsorted prevented a conclusive naive versus antigen-experienced comparison. Per million T cells, TCR beta diversity dropped roughly linearly as age increased.

Healthy individuals of Caucasian origin from Russia, aged 6 to 90, served as donors. Sample-barcoded 5' priming and a J-beta primer mix drove a second PCR of about 7 to 11 cycles. TCRdb reanalysed the 5' RACE reads using MiXCR and keeps one entry per CDR3 protein. The profile covers over a million distinct CDR3 sequences, with roughly 40% appearing a single time and 7.9% taken by the ten largest. This CDR3 has 16 amino acids. Germline CDR1 is LGHDT and CDR2 is YNNKEL (reference sequence). Between the trimmed V and J ends, which lost 2 bases and 9 bases, there was a span of 17 bases. On this clonotype: As yet, its antigen is unknown.

The sequence was obtained from a woman aged 18-29 years in good health. The chain couples TRBV3-1 to TRBJ1-6; D remains ambiguous. Sequencing was carried out using blood. CDR3 sequence (DNA): TGTGCCAGCAGCCAAAACGAAGGACGGTTCGGTTCACCCCTCCACTTT. Translating gives CASSQNEGRFGSPLHF. Using reference TRBV3-1 and TRBJ1-6 for the parts outside the CDR3, the full variable domain is DTAVSQTPKYLVTQMGNDKSIKCEQNLGHDTMYWYKQDSKKFLKIMFSYNNKELIINETVPNRFSPKSPDKAHLNLHINSLELGDSAVYFCASSQNEGRFGSPLHFGNGTRLTVT.